Each of the 23 T cell receptor beta chains below was sequenced from the same sample in a study of blood T cell repertoires in COVID-19. Data came from immunoSEQ multiplex PCR; TCRdb stores just in-frame clones and leaves some out. The table records around 86,000 clones, 87% of them present only once. Sequenced material: peripheral blood. Receptors originate from a woman of 80 years or more with acute or convalescent COVID-19.

The J gene is TRBJ1-1, the V gene TRBV4-2; D possibly corresponds to TRBD1 (5 bases). Trimming took 5 bases from V and 1 from J, leaving 11 bases between them. This CDR3 has 14 amino acids. Germline V gives CDR1 LGHNA, CDR2 YNFKEQ. The CDR3 reads CASSSQTENTEAFF. The CDR3 region has the DNA TGTGCCAGCAGCTCCCAGACAGAGAACACTGAAGCTTTCTTT.

This chain joins TRBV7-2 and TRBJ2-1, with D maybe TRBD1 (6 bases). This CDR3 spans 15 amino acids. Trimming took 7 bases from V and 7 from J, leaving 20 bases between them. CDR1 and CDR2 (germline): SGHTA, FQGNSA. Here the CDR3 DNA reads TGTGCCAGCACCCGGATCCAGGGGAAAGGAAATGAGCAGTTCTTC. Protein sequence: CASTRIQGKGNEQFF.

The chain has TRBV9 and TRBJ2-2; D remains unclear. The V end was cut by 6 bases, the J end by 1 base, with 7 bases between. Germline V CDR1 and CDR2: SGDLS, YYNGEE. The CDR3 has 13 residues. The CDR3 DNA reads as TGTGCCAGCAAGGAGTGGAACACCGGGGAGCTGTTTTTT. Residues: CASKEWNTGELFF.

This sequence joins TRBV2 and TRBJ1-1, with TRBD1 matching 9 bases. This CDR3 is built from 16 residues. Germline V gene lookup returns CDR1 SNHLY and CDR2 FYNNEI. Trimming cost V 6 bases and J 6 bases; bases outside gene matches: 14. The CDR3 nucleotides read TGTGCCAGCAGACACCTTTCGGGACAGGGCGCGGCTGAAGCTTTCTTT. Translation gives CASRHLSGQGAAEAFF. The variable domain in full, completed from reference TRBV2 and TRBJ1-1, reads EPEVTQTPSHQVTQMGQEVILRCVPISNHLYFYWYRQILGQKVEFLVSFYNNEISEKSEIFDDQFSVERPDGSNFTLKIRSTKLEDSAMYFCASRHLSGQGAAEAFFGQGTRLTVV.

The genes are TRBV3-1 (or the pseudogene TRBV3-2) and TRBJ1-1, with D possibly TRBD1 on 6 matching bases. Trimming took 3 bases from V and 1 from J, leaving 12 bases between them. Germline V gene lookup returns CDR1 LGHDT and CDR2 YNNKEL (reference sequence). The CDR3 extends over 15 amino acids. The DNA for the CDR3 is TGTGCCAGCAGCCACACAGGGAGAGGGAACACTGAAGCTTTCTTT. Translation: CASSHTGRGNTEAFF.

The chain uses TRBV11-2 and TRBJ1-1; 7 bases map to TRBD1. The V and J ends lost 4 bases and 4 bases, in that order; junction bases with no gene match: 6. The CDR3 covers 14 residues. The V gene's germline CDR1 is SGHAT and CDR2 FQNNGV. CDR3 region: CASSSGGLGTEAFF. The CDR3 DNA follows: TGTGCCAGCAGCTCAGGGGGTTTGGGCACTGAAGCTTTCTTT.

V and J are TRBV7-8 and TRBJ1-2; 8 bases line up with TRBD1. V dropped 5 bases and J dropped 2; count of bases not matched to a gene: 4. CDR3 length equals 14 residues. Germline CDR1 is SGHVS and CDR2 is FQNEAQ. The CDR3 here is CASSLRQGNYGYTF. CDR3 in DNA: TGTGCCAGCAGCCTCCGACAGGGGAACTATGGCTACACCTTC.

The CDR3, as DNA: TGTGCCAGCAGCTTGGTAAGAGGGTCAACCACCGGGGAGCTGTTTTTT. This encodes CASSLVRGSTTGELFF. This chain uses TRBV5-6 with TRBJ2-2; the D gene is possibly TRBD2 (5 bases). CDR3 length: 16 amino acids. Germline lookup yields CDR1 SGHDT and CDR2 YYEEEE. V was shortened by 0 bases and J by 4 bases, with 13 bases between the two germline ends.

J is TRBJ2-3 and V is TRBV4-2; perhaps TRBD2 as D (5 bases). The V and J ends lost 0 bases and 2 bases respectively, with 12 bases between them. The CDR3 contains 16 residues. Germline CDR1 is LGHNA and CDR2 is YNFKEQ. The CDR3 here is CASSQEGALVTDTQYF. CDR3 bases: TGTGCCAGCAGCCAAGAGGGTGCACTAGTCACAGATACGCAGTATTTT.

V gene TRBV7-3 combines with J gene TRBJ2-1, with 7 nucleotides matching TRBD1. The junction had 4 bases not matched to a gene; V was cut back by 5 bases and J by 3 bases. The CDR3 runs 14 residues. Germline V gene lookup returns CDR1 SGHTA and CDR2 FQGTGA. The CDR3, as DNA: TGTGCCAGCAGCCCCGCAGGGGGCTACAATGAGCAGTTCTTC. It is translated as CASSPAGGYNEQFF.

V is TRBV3-1 (or the pseudogene TRBV3-2) and J is TRBJ1-5; no firm D call. This CDR3 spans 15 amino acids. The germline V gene encodes CDR1 LGHDT and CDR2 YNNKEL (reference sequence). Between the trimmed V and J ends, which lost 1 base and 1 base, there was a span of 8 bases. CDR3 DNA: TGTGCCAGCAGCCAAGGGAGGGTAAGCAATCAGCCCCAGCATTTT. Residues: CASSQGRVSNQPQHF.

V gene TRBV23-1 combines with J gene TRBJ2-5; D is undetermined. TRBV23-1 is flagged as an ORF with uncertain function. The ends were cut back, 5 bases at V and 2 bases at J, with 6 bases in the middle. This CDR3 comprises 12 residues. For the CDR3, the DNA is TGCGCCAGCAGTTGCAGGCAAGAGACCCAGTACTTC. Translating gives CASSCRQETQYF.

The chain joins TRBV7-3 to TRBJ1-2; 10 nucleotides agree with TRBD1. Trimming cost V 2 bases and J 6 bases; bases outside gene matches: 0. The germline CDR1 and CDR2 sequences are SGHTA and FQGTGA. The CDR3 length is 13 residues. CDR3 in amino acids: CASSLGQGDGYTF. The DNA for the CDR3 is TGTGCCAGCAGCTTAGGACAGGGGGATGGCTACACCTTC.

The rearrangement joins TRBV3-1 (or the pseudogene TRBV3-2) to TRBJ1-4; TRBD1 might be the D (5 bases). The CDR3 totals 14 residues. The V gene lost 4 bases and the J gene lost 4 bases, with 10 bases spanning the gap. The germline V gene has CDR1 LGHDT and CDR2 YNNKEL (reference sequence). CDR3 in DNA: TGTGCCAGCAGCCGCAGGGATTATAATGAAAAACTGTTTTTT. Translation: CASSRRDYNEKLFF.

The CDR3 coding sequence is TGTGCCAGCAGCTTAGGACAGGGATTAGGGCCCCAGCATTTT. Protein: CASSLGQGLGPQHF. This chain uses TRBV7-9 with TRBJ1-5; 7 bases agree with TRBD1. Germline CDR1 reads SEHNR; CDR2 reads FQNEAQ (reference sequence). Trimming removed 1 base from V and 9 bases from J; junction bases left unmatched: 6. CDR3 length: 14 amino acids.

This chain joins TRBV10-3 and TRBJ2-3; 9 bases fit TRBD2. The CDR3 extends over 15 amino acids. The germline CDR1 and CDR2 sequences are ENHRY and SYGVKD. V lost 8 bases and J lost 0; bases outside the gene matches: 6. CDR3 sequence: CAIEEAGGSTDTQYF. DNA of the CDR3: TGTGCCATCGAGGAGGCGGGAGGGAGCACAGATACGCAGTATTTT.

The chain couples TRBV7-8 to TRBJ2-7; TRBD1 matches at 8 bases. J lost 3 bases, V lost 5 bases, and 3 bases had no gene match. The CDR3 is 13 amino acids. Germline values: CDR1 SGHVS, CDR2 FQNEAQ. For the CDR3, the DNA is TGTGCCAGCAGCCCGGGACAGGTCTACGAGCAGTACTTC. Translating gives CASSPGQVYEQYF.

The chain combines TRBV6-6 with TRBJ2-5; 11 bases are shared with TRBD1. J was trimmed by 10 bases and V by 4 bases; bases with no gene match: 8. Germline loops: CDR1 MNHNY, CDR2 SVGAGI (reference sequence). The CDR3 contains 14 residues. The CDR3 DNA is TGTGCCAGCAGTTTCAATCCGGGACAGGGGGACCAGTACTTC. Its translation: CASSFNPGQGDQYF.

This clone occurred a few times. The chain has TRBV5-1 and TRBJ2-1; unclear D gene. CDR3 size: 16 residues. From germline, CDR1 is SGHRS and CDR2 YFSETQ. V shed 0 bases and J shed 0 bases, with 10 bases lying between them. CDR3 in amino acids: CASSLDAEASYNEQFF. DNA for the CDR3: TGCGCCAGCAGCTTGGATGCGGAAGCCTCCTACAATGAGCAGTTCTTC.

The J gene is TRBJ2-2, the V gene TRBV7-9, with a possible D match to TRBD1 (5 bases). Per the germline V gene, CDR1 is SEHNR and CDR2 is FQNEAQ (reference sequence). V lost 6 bases to trimming and J lost 4 bases, with 12 bases between them. The CDR3 covers 14 residues. Here the CDR3 DNA reads TGTGCCAGCAGATGGCAGGGCTCCACCGGGGAGCTGTTTTTT. This codes for CASRWQGSTGELFF.

V gene TRBV18 combines with J gene TRBJ2-1; D may be TRBD2 (5 bases). Germline V gives CDR1 KGHSH, CDR2 LQKENI. The CDR3 consists of 15 residues. The germline V and J ends were trimmed by 0 bases and 6 bases, with 12 bases remaining between them. CDR3 loop: CASSPPAGLFNEQFF. In nucleotides, the CDR3 is TGTGCCAGCTCACCACCGGCGGGTCTTTTCAATGAGCAGTTCTTC.

The chain carries TRBV12-3 or TRBV12-4 and TRBJ1-2; the D gene is possibly TRBD1 (5 bases). The CDR3 loop spans 12 amino acids. Trimming pared 5 bases from V and 4 bases from J, leaving 8 bases between. In DNA form, the CDR3 reads TGTGCCAGCAGTCCGACAGTCTATGGCTACACCTTC. Encoded protein: CASSPTVYGYTF.

In DNA form, the CDR3 reads TGTGCCAGCAGCTTACAGGTAACTGAGCAGTTCTTC. Encoded protein: CASSLQVTEQFF. The genes are TRBV7-9 and TRBJ2-1; D call uncertain. Looked up from germline, CDR1 is SEHNR and CDR2 is FQNEAQ (reference sequence). V was shortened by 2 bases and J by 9 bases, with 8 bases between the two germline ends. This CDR3 has 12 residues.